This TCR beta chain comes out of a study of cytomegalovirus exposure and HLA in healthy donors. Whole-study results and caveats: The study labeled about 160 TCR beta chains cytomegalovirus-associated.

Trimming cost V 0 bases and J 8 bases; bases outside gene matches: 6. Germline V gene data show CDR1 as MNHEY and CDR2 as SMNVEV (reference sequence). The CDR3 is 15 residues long. On this clone itself: The antigen is not known.

PCR used 60 Vbeta primers and 13 Jbeta primers. TCRdb's copy holds only in-frame clones and misses some; the assay was immunoSEQ multiplex PCR. The table records about 120,000 clones, more than 60% of them present only once. The clonotype comes from a female donor in good health and CMV-seronegative. The rearrangement uses TRBV27 and TRBJ2-2; 7 nucleotides agree with TRBD2. Sequenced sample: PBMCs. DNA of the CDR3: TGTGCCAGCAGTTTATCCGGGGGGTCAACTGGGGAGCTGTTTTTT. It encodes CASSLSGGSTGELFF.